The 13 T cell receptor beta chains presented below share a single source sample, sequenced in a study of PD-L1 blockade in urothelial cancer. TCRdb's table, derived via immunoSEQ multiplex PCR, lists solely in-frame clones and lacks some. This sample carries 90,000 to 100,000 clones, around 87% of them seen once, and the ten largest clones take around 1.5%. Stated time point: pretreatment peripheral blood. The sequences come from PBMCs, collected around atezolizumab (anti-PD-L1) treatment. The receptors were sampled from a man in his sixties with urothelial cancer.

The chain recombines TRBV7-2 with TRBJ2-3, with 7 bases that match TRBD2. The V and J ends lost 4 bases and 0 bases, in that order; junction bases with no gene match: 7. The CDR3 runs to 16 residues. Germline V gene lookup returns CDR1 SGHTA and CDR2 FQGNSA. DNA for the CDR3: TGTGCCAGCAGCTACTTAGCGGGCACTAGCACAGATACGCAGTATTTT. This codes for CASSYLAGTSTDTQYF.

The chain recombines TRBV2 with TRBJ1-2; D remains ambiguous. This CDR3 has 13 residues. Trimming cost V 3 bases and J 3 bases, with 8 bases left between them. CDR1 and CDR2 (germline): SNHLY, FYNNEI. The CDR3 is CASSDGRDYGYTF. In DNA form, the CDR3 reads TGTGCCAGCAGTGATGGTCGCGACTATGGCTACACCTTC.

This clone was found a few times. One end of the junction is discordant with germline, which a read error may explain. Here the CDR3 DNA reads TGTGCCAGCAGGGAAGAGGGGACTGAAGCTTTCTTT. This translates into CASREEGTEAFF. The chain links TRBV2 to TRBJ1-1; D possibly corresponds to TRBD1 (5 bases). Germline V gene data show CDR1 as SNHLY and CDR2 as FYNNEI. This CDR3 is built from 12 residues.

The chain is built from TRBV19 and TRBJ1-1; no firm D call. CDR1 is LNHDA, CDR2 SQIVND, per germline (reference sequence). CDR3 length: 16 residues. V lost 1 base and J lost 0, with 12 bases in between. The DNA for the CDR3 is TGTGCCAGTAGTATAGCCCTGGAGCGCATGAACACTGAAGCTTTCTTT. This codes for CASSIALERMNTEAFF. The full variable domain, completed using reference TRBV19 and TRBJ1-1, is DGGITQSPKYLFRKEGQNVTLSCEQNLNHDAMYWYRQDPGQGLRLIYYSQIVNDFQKGDIAEGYSVSREKKESFPLTVTSAQKNPTAFYLCASSIALERMNTEAFFGQGTRLTVV.

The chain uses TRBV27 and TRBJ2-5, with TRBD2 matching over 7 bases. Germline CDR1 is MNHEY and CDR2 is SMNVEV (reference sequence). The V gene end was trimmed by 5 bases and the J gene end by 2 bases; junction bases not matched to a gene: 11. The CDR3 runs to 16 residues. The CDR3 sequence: CASSPTFGTTQETQYF. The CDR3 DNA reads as TGTGCCAGCAGTCCCACCTTCGGGACTACACAAGAGACCCAGTACTTC.

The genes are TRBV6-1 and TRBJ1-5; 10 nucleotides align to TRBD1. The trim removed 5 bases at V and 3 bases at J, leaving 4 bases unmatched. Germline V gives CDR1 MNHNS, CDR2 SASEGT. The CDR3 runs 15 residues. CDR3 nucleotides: TGTGCCAGCAGTTTTGGACAGGGGGACAATCAGCCCCAGCATTTT. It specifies CASSFGQGDNQPQHF.

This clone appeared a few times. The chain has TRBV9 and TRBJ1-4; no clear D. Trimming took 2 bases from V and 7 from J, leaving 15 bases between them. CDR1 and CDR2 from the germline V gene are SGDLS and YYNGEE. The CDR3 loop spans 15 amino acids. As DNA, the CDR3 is TGTGCCAGCAGCGTGAGCCCCGGTCTTCGTGAAAAACTGTTTTTT. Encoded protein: CASSVSPGLREKLFF.

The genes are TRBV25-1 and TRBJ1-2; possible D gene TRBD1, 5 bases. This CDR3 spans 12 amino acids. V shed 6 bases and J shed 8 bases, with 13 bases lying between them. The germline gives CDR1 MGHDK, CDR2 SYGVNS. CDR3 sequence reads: CASSDSLIGYTF. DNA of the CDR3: TGTGCCAGCAGCGACAGTCTGATCGGCTACACCTTC.

This chain's CDR3 is CASSWTGGYEQYF. In DNA form, the CDR3 reads TGTGCCAGTAGCTGGACAGGGGGCTACGAGCAGTACTTC. The chain couples TRBV19 to TRBJ2-7, with 10 bases aligning to TRBD1. V lost 6 bases to trimming and J lost 3 bases; unmatched junction nucleotides: 2. CDR3 length equals 13 residues. Germline lookup yields CDR1 LNHDA and CDR2 SQIVND (reference sequence).

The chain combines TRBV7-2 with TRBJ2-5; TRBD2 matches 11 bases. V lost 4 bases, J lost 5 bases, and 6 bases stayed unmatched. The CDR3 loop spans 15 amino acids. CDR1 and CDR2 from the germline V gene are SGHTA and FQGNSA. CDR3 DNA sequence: TGTGCCAGCAGCTGGGGCACTAGCGGGGGTGAGACCCAGTACTTC. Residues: CASSWGTSGGETQYF.

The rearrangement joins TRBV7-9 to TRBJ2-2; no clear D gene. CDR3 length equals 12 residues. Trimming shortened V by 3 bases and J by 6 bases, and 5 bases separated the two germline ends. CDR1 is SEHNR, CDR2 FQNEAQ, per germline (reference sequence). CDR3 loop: CASSFSAGELFF. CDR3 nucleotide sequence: TGTGCCAGCAGCTTTTCCGCCGGGGAGCTGTTTTTT.

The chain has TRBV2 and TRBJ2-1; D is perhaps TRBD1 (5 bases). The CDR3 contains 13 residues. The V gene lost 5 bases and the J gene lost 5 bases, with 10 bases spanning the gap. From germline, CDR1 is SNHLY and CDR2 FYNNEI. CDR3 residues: CASSYQGNNEQFF. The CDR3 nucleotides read TGTGCCAGCAGTTATCAGGGAAACAATGAGCAGTTCTTC.

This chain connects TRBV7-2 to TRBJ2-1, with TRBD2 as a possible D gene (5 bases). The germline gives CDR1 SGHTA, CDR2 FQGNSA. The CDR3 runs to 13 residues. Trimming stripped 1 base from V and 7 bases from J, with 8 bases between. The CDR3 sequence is CASSLGRDNEQFF. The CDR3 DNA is TGTGCCAGCAGCTTAGGTCGGGATAATGAGCAGTTCTTC.